This entry lists 7 T cell receptor beta chains sequenced from one sample in a study of Graves' ophthalmopathy and Graves' hyperthyroidism. RNA transcripts yielded amplified TCR beta CDR3 regions. The library came from an HTBI-primed first-round RT-PCR and a second-round multiplex PCR. TCRdb re-derived calls from the multiplex PCR reads in MiXCR, one entry per CDR3 protein. Among some 360,000 distinct CDR3 sequences listed, 17% were seen once. Sample: peripheral blood. Receptors originate from an adult woman with stable Graves' hyperthyroidism.

This clonotype was seen ten or more times. The CDR3 region has the DNA TGTGCCAGCACCCCTACTGCTTCTCAGCCCCAGCATTTT. This encodes CASTPTASQPQHF. The chain has TRBV28 and TRBJ1-5, with D unresolved. The CDR3 loop spans 13 amino acids. Deletions cut 7 bases from V and 6 bases from J, with 13 bases between. Germline V gene sequence: CDR1 MDHEN, CDR2 SYDVKM.

This clonotype was detected many times. This chain joins TRBV11-1 and TRBJ1-1, with 9 bases fitting TRBD1. Germline CDR1 and CDR2: SGHAT and FQDESV (reference sequence). V shed 1 base, J shed 0 bases, and the junction held 3 bases outside the gene matches. There are 16 residues in the CDR3. The CDR3 loop is CASSLGGTGMNTEAFF. For the CDR3, the DNA is TGTGCCAGCAGCTTAGGGGGGACAGGGATGAACACTGAAGCTTTCTTT.

This clonotype was counted many times. V usage is TRBV9 and J usage is TRBJ2-7; TRBD1 matches 12 bases. This CDR3 comprises 17 residues. The germline CDR1 and CDR2 sequences are SGDLS and YYNGEE. V shed 4 bases and J 5 bases; nucleotides not matched to a gene: 13. The CDR3 DNA reads as TGTGCCAGCAGCCTAAGAGAGGGGGGGACAGGGGGCAACGAGCAGTACTTC. Translated, it gives CASSLREGGTGGNEQYF. The whole variable domain, filled in from reference TRBV9 and TRBJ2-7, reads DSGVTQTPKHLITATGQRVTLRCSPRSGDLSVYWYQQSLDQGLQFLIQYYNGEERAKGNILERFSAQQFPDLHSELNLSSLELGDSALYFCASSLREGGTGGNEQYFGPGTRLTVT.

The sample holds many counts of this clonotype. The chain has TRBV2 and TRBJ1-5; D unresolved. Germline V gives CDR1 SNHLY, CDR2 FYNNEI. CDR3 length equals 12 residues. V lost 2 bases and J lost 5, with 4 bases in between. This CDR3 is CASSETDQPQHF. The CDR3 DNA is TGTGCCAGCAGTGAAACGGATCAGCCCCAGCATTTT.

In its sample, this clonotype was seen many times. This chain joins TRBV6-1 and TRBJ1-2; D not resolved. The CDR3 runs 14 residues. The V end was cut by 6 bases, the J end by 5 bases, with 16 bases between. The germline gives CDR1 MNHNS, CDR2 SASEGT. CDR3 in DNA: TGTGCCAGCAGCCCCATGGCGGCGGGGTATGGCTACACCTTC. Translation gives CASSPMAAGYGYTF.

Ten or more counts support this clonotype. V gene TRBV30 combines with J gene TRBJ1-5; maybe TRBD1 (6 bases). Germline V CDR1 and CDR2: GTSNPN, SVGIG (reference sequence). V was cut by 1 base and J by 3 bases, with 10 bases left in between. This CDR3 comprises 14 residues. CDR3 sequence reads: CAWSGTALNQPQHF. The CDR3 DNA follows: TGTGCCTGGAGTGGGACAGCCCTCAATCAGCCCCAGCATTTT.

This clonotype was observed at least ten times. This chain uses TRBV25-1 with TRBJ1-1; no definite D call. Deletions cut 3 bases from V and 3 bases from J, with 8 bases between. The CDR3 is 13 residues long. From germline, CDR1 is MGHDK and CDR2 SYGVNS. In DNA form, the CDR3 reads TGTGCCAGCAGTGACAAATCCCACACTGAAGCTTTCTTT. This encodes CASSDKSHTEAFF.